This entry features one TCR beta chain sequence. Its matching antigen is unknown. The CDR3 has 17 amino acids. Germline V CDR1 and CDR2: MDHEN, SYDVKM. With 6 bases removed from V and 2 bases from J, the gap between germline ends came to 22 bases. This record comes from a study of tissue T cells after allogeneic stem cell transplantation. Study-wide findings and caveats: This small cohort was clinically heterogeneous, and sampling depth was a limitation.

CDR3 sequences, V/J genes, frequencies and template counts came from survey-depth TCRbeta sequencing. The method was immunoSEQ multiplex PCR; TCRdb's version includes in-frame clones alone and lacks a portion of them. The table lists 3,000 to 5,000 clones, just under 75% of them singletons, with about 9% in the top ten. Non-transplant comparator patients with other cancers had at least five gastrointestinal samples and no known gastrointestinal disease. The clonotype comes from a woman between 18 and 55 years old with breast cancer. The rearrangement joins TRBV28 to TRBJ1-1, with D possibly TRBD1 on 6 matching bases. Sequenced material: left colon tissue, taken at autopsy. CDR3 region: CASRPPSTGPFNTEAFF. The CDR3, as DNA: TGTGCCAGCAGACCTCCTTCTACAGGGCCTTTTAACACTGAAGCTTTCTTT.